This TCR beta chain comes out of a study of T cells in Graves' hyperthyroidism and ophthalmopathy. The CDR3 sequence is 14 residues long. V gave up 3 bases and J gave up 13 bases; unmatched junction bases: 6. TCR beta CDR3 region amplification was performed from RNA transcripts. Initially, a first-round RT-PCR of the TCR CDR3 employed the HTBI primer set. Each CDR3 protein is one row after TCRdb ran MiXCR on the multiplex PCR reads. Seen here are around 600,000 distinct CDR3 sequences, 14% observed once, and the top ten hold approximately 12%. This clonotype was counted ten times or more. V and J are TRBV12-3 or TRBV12-4 and TRBJ1-6, with 10 bases aligning to TRBD1. The TCR comes from a woman in her 50s with Graves' ophthalmopathy. The sample consisted of blood. CDR3 coding DNA: TGTGCCAGCAGTTTGGGACAGGGGATAGGGCCCCTCCACTTT. It yields the protein CASSLGQGIGPLHF.